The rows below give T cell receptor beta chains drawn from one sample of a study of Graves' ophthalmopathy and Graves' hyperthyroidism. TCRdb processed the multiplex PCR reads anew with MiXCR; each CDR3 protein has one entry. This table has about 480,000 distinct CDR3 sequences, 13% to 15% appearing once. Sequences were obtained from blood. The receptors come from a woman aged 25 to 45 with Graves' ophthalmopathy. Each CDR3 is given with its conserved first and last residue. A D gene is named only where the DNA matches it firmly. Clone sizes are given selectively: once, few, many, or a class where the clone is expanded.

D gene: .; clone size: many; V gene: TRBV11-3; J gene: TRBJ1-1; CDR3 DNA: TGTGCCAGCCAAATGCGACATCTGAACACTGAAGCTTTCTTT; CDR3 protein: CASQMRHLNTEAFF
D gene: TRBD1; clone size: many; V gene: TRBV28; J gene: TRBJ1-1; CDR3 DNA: TGTGCCAGCAGTTCAATATTATACAGGGGTGATACTGAAGCTTTCTTT; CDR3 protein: CASSSILYRGDTEAFF
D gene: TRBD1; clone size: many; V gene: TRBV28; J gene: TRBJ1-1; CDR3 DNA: TGTGCCAGCAGACCCCAGGGGGGAGGGATGGCTGAAGCTTTCTTT; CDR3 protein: CASRPQGGGMAEAFF
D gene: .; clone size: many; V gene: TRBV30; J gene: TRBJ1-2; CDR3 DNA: TGTGCCTGGAGTGTGGGAGTAATGATGAATGGCTACACCTTC; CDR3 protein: CAWSVGVMMNGYTF
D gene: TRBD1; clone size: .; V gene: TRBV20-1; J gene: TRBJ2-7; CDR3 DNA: TGCAGTGCTAGTTTAGGGACAGGCAGCTCCTACGAGCAGTACTTC; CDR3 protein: CSASLGTGSSYEQYF
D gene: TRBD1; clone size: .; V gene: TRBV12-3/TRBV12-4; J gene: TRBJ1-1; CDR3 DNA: TGTGCCAGCAGACGGGACAGAAGATCCGAAGCTTTCTTT; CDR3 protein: CASRRDRRSEAFF
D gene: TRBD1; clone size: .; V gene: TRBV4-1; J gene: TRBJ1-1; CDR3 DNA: TGCGCCAGCAGCCATTTAAACAGGGGTGGTACGAACACTGAAGCTTTCTTT; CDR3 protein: CASSHLNRGGTNTEAFF
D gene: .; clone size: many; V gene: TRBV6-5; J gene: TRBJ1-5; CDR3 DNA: TGTGCCAGCAGCCCCGACAGAATTAGCAATCAGCCCCAGCATTTT; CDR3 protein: CASSPDRISNQPQHF
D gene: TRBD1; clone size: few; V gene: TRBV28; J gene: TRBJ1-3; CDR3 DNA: TGTGCCAGCAGTTCTCCAGGGGGAAGGGACACCATATATTTT; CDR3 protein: CASSSPGGRDTIYF
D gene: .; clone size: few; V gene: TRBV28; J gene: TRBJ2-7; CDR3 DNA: TGTGCCAGCAGTCCTTTTTTTAGACAACTATTATACGAGCAGTACTTC; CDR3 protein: CASSPFFRQLLYEQYF
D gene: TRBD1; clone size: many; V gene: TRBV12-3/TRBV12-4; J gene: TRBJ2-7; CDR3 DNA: TGTGCCAGCACCCCGGGACAGGGCACCTACGAGCAGTACTTC; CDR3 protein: CASTPGQGTYEQYF
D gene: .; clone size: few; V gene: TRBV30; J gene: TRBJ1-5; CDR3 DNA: TGTGCCTGGAGGCCCGGAGCCTTAGGGGGGCCCCAGCATTTT; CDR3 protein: CAWRPGALGGPQHF
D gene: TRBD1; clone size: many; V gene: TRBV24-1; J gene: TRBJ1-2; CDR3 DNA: TGTGCCACCAGTGATTCCGACAGACAGGGCGGCAAGCATGGCTACACCTTC; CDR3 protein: CATSDSDRQGGKHGYTF
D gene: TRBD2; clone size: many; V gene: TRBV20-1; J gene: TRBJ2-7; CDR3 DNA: TGCAGTGCGAGACCGGGGGGGCTCTACGAGCAGTACTTC; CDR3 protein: CSARPGGLYEQYF
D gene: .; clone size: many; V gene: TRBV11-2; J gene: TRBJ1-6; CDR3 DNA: TGTGCCAGCAGCTCTAGCTCCTATAATTCACCCCTCCACTTT; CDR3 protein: CASSSSSYNSPLHF
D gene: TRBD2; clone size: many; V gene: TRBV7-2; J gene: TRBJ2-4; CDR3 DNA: TGTGCCAGCAGCTTAGGAGCGGGGGCGATAAAAAACATTCAGTACTTC; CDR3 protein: CASSLGAGAIKNIQYF
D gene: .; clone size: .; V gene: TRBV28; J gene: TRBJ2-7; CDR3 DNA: TGTGCCAGCAGCTGGGACTCTGCGAGCTCCTACGAGCAGTACTTC; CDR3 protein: CASSWDSASSYEQYF
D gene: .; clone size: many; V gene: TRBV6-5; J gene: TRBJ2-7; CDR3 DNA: TGTGCCAGCAGTTATGTGCCGGGAAACTACGAGCAGTACTTC; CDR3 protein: CASSYVPGNYEQYF
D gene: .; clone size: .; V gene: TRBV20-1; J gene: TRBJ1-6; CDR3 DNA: TGCAGTGCTAGAGATCGGGGCAGGAGCTCCTATAATTCACCCCTCCACTTT; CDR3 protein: CSARDRGRSSYNSPLHF
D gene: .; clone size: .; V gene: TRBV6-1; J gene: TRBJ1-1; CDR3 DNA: TGTGCCAGCAGTCCACGGACAGTTTCCACTGAAGCTTTCTTT; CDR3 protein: CASSPRTVSTEAFF
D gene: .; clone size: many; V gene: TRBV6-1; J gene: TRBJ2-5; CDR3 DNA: TGTGCCAGCAGTGAAGACGTCCAGGGCGTGAAGACCCAGTACTTC; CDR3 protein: CASSEDVQGVKTQYF
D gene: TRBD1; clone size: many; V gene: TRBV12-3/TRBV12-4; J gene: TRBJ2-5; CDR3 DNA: TGTGCCAGCAGCCCTGGACAGGGCGGACAGACCCAGTACTTC; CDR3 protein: CASSPGQGGQTQYF
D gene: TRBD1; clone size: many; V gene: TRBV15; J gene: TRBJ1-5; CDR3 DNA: TGTGCCACCAGCAGAGTGAGGGGACAGGGAGGTCAGCCCCAGCATTTT; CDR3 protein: CATSRVRGQGGQPQHF
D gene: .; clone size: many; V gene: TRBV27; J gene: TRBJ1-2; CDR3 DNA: TGTGCCAGCAGAGGAGGGTATAGCTATGGCTACACCTTC; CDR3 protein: CASRGGYSYGYTF
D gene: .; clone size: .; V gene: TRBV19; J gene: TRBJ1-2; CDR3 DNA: TGTGCCAGTCTCTCAAGGAGCTATGGCTACACCTTC; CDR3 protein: CASLSRSYGYTF
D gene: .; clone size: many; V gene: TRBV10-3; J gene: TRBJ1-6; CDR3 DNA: TGTGCCATCCCCGAGCTGATCCGGCCCAGCTCCTATAATTCACCCCTCCACTTT; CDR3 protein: CAIPELIRPSSYNSPLHF
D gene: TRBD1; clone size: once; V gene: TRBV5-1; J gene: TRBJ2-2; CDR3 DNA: TGCGCCAGCAGCGGACAGGGGCTGAACACCGGGGAGCTGTTTTTT; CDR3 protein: CASSGQGLNTGELFF
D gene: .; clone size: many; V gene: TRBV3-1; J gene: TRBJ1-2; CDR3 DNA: TGTGCCAGCGGCCCGGGGGGGCGGAACTATGGCTACACCTTC; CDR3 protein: CASGPGGRNYGYTF
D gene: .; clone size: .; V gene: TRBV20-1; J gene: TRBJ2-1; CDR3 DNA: TGCAGTGCTATTGGTGGGGGGCGCAATGAGCAGTTCTTC; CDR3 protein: CSAIGGGRNEQFF
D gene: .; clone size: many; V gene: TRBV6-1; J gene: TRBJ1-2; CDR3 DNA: TGTGCCAGCTCCCCGGGCCTTGGAGGTGGCTACACCTTC; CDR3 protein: CASSPGLGGGYTF
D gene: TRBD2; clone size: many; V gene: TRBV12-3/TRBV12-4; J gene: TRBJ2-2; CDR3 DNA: TGTGCCAGCAGTTTCGGCCCTGGGACTAGGGCTAACACCGGGGAGCTGTTTTTT; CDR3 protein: CASSFGPGTRANTGELFF
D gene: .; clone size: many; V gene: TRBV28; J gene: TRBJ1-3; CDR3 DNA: TGTGCCAGCAGTTTAGTCCCAGGGGCTGGAAACACCATATATTTT; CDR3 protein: CASSLVPGAGNTIYF
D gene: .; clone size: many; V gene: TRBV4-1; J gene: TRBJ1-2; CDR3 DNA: TGCGCCAGCAGCCCTGGAGATGGCTACACCTTC; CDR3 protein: CASSPGDGYTF
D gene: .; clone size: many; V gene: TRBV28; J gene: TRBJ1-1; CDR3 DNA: TGTGCCAGCAGTTTTGCCACGATGAACACTGAAGCTTTCTTT; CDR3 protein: CASSFATMNTEAFF
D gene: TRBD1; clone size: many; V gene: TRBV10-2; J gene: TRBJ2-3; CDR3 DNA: TGCGCCACCCTCCGGGACAGTCCGACAGATACGCAGTATTTT; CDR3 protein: CATLRDSPTDTQYF
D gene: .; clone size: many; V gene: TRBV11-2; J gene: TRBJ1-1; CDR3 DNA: TGTGCCAGCAGCCTCGCAGGACGACGCAACACTGAAGCTTTCTTT; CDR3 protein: CASSLAGRRNTEAFF
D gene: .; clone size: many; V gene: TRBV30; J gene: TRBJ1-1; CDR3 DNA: TGTGCCTGGAGTCACAGCTTTAACACTGAAGCTTTCTTT; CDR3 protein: CAWSHSFNTEAFF
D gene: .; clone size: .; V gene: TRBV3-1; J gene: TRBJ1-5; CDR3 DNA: TGTGCCAGCAGCCAAGAATGGGGACACAATCAGCCCCAGCATTTT; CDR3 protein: CASSQEWGHNQPQHF
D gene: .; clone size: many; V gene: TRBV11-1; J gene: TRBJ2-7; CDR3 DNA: TGTGCCAGCAGCTTGGGTAGTTTGACAGAATACTACGAGCAGTACTTC; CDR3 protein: CASSLGSLTEYYEQYF
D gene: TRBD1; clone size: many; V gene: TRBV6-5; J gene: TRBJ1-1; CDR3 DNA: TGTGCCAGCAGTTACCCGGGACAGGGGGGCACTGAAGCTTTCTTT; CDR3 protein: CASSYPGQGGTEAFF
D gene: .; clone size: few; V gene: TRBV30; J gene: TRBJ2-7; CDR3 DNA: TGTGCCTGGAGCGAGGCTGGGTACGAGCAGTACTTC; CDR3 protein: CAWSEAGYEQYF
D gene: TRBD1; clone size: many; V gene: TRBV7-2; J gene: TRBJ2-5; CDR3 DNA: TGTGCCAGCAGCTTAGCGGGACAGATCCAAGAGACCCAGTACTTC; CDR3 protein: CASSLAGQIQETQYF
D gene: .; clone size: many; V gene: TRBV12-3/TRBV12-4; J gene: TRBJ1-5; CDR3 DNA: TGTGCCAGCAGGGCCGATTATAGCAATCAGCCCCAGCATTTT; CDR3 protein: CASRADYSNQPQHF
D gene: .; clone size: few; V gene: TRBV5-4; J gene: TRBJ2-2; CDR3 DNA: TGTGCCAGCAGCTTAGAGGGGCACAGGGTCCCGGCCGGGGAGCTGTTTTTT; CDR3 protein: CASSLEGHRVPAGELFF
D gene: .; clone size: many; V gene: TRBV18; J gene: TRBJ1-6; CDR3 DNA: TGTGCCAGCTCACCACAGGGAGTGAATAATTCACCCCTCCACTTT; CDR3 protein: CASSPQGVNNSPLHF
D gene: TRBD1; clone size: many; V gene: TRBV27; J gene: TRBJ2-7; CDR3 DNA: TGTGCAGCCGGGGCAGGGGGAGACTACGAGCAGTACTTC; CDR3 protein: CAAGAGGDYEQYF
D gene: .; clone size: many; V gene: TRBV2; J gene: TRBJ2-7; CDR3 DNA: TGTGCCAGCGGTCAGACCTACGAGCAGTACTTC; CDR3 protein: CASGQTYEQYF
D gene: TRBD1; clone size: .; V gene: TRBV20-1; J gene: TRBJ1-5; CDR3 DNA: TGCAGTGCTGCAACCGGGACAGGGTTTAGCAATCAGCCCCAGCATTTT; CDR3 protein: CSAATGTGFSNQPQHF
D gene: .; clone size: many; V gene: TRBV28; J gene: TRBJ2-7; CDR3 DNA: TGTGCCAGCAGTTGGGACGGTCCCTACGAGCAGTACTTC; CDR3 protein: CASSWDGPYEQYF
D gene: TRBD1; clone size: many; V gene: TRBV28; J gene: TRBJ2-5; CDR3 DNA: TGTGCCAGCAGATCCGGGACAGGGGTCGAGACCCAGTACTTC; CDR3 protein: CASRSGTGVETQYF
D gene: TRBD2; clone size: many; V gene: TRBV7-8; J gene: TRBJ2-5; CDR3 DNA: TGTGCCAGCAGCTTAGCGGCGGGAGCGGGGGGGACCCAGTACTTC; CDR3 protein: CASSLAAGAGGTQYF
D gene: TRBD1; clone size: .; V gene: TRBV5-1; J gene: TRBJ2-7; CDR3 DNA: TGCGCCAGCAGTCTAAACGTGGGACAGACCTACGAGCAGTACTTC; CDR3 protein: CASSLNVGQTYEQYF
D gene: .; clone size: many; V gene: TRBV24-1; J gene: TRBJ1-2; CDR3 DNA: TGTGCCACCAGTGATACCGGGACATTCTATGGCTACACCTTC; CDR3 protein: CATSDTGTFYGYTF
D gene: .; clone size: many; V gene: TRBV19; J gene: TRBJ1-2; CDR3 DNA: TGTGCCAGTAGCTCTGGGGCCAGGGTGATCTATGGCTACACCTTC; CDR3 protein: CASSSGARVIYGYTF
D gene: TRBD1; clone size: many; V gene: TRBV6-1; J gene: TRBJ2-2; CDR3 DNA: TGTGCCAGCAGTGAAACCCAGGGGGCTGCCGGGGAGCTGTTTTTT; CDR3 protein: CASSETQGAAGELFF
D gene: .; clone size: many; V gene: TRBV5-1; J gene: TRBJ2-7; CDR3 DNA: TGCGCCAGCAGCTTGGCTATGGGAGGAGGACAGGTGCTCTACGAGCAGTACTTC; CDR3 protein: CASSLAMGGGQVLYEQYF
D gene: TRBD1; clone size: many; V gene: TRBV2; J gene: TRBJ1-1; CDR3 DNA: TGTGCCAGCAGTGAAGGCTTGACAGGGGAAGCTTTCTTT; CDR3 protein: CASSEGLTGEAFF
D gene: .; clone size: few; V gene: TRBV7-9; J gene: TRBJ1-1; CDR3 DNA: TGTGCCAGCAGCACGGGACATCAGAACACTGAAGCTTTCTTT; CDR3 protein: CASSTGHQNTEAFF
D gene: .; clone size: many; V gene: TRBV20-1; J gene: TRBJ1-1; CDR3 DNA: TGCAGTGCCCACCGGGGGATATGGACTGAAGCTTTCTTT; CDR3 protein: CSAHRGIWTEAFF